This section outlines one TCR beta chain sequence together with its context. Antigen specificity is unknown. Being one base from a much bigger clone, this may be a read error. The data were taken from a study of post-analysis software for immune sequencing data. Overall study: Included among the disease courses, which were recorded for the cohort, were relapsing-remitting, secondary progressive and progressive-relapsing multiple sclerosis.

Whole-study findings and limits: Included in a set of about five TRBV segments more frequent in patients than controls were TRBV5-6, TRBV5-1 and TRBV20-1.

Tagging with unique molecular identifiers was a feature of the TCR beta cDNA libraries. The authors obtained 500,000 or so cDNA molecules from approximately 0.95 to 9.8 million T cells. TCRdb re-analysed the PCR reads in MiXCR, keeping a single row per CDR3 protein. The sample holds over 250,000 distinct CDR3 sequences, 36% seen once. The V gene's germline CDR1 is MNHNY and CDR2 SVGAGI (reference sequence). The ends were cut back, 2 bases at V and 7 bases at J, with 11 bases in the middle. This CDR3 comprises 13 residues. The sequencing sample was made of blood. The source of this sequence is a girl aged 10 to 17 with multiple sclerosis. V gene TRBV6-6 combines with J gene TRBJ1-1; D uncertain. This CDR3 reads CASSYDRRHEAFF. The CDR3 coding sequence is TGTGCCAGCAGTTACGACCGGCGGCATGAAGCTTTCTTT.